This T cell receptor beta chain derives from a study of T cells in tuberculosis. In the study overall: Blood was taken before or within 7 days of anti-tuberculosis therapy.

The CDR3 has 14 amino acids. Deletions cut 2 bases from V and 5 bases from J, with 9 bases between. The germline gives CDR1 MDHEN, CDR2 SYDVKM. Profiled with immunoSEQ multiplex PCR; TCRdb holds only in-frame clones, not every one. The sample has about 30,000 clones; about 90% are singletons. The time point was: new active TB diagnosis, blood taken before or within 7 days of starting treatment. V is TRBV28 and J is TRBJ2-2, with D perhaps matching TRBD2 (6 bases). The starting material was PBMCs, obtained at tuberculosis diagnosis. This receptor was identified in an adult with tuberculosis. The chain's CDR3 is CASSLGGRTGELFF. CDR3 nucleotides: TGTGCCAGCAGTTTAGGGGGGAGAACCGGGGAGCTGTTTTTT.